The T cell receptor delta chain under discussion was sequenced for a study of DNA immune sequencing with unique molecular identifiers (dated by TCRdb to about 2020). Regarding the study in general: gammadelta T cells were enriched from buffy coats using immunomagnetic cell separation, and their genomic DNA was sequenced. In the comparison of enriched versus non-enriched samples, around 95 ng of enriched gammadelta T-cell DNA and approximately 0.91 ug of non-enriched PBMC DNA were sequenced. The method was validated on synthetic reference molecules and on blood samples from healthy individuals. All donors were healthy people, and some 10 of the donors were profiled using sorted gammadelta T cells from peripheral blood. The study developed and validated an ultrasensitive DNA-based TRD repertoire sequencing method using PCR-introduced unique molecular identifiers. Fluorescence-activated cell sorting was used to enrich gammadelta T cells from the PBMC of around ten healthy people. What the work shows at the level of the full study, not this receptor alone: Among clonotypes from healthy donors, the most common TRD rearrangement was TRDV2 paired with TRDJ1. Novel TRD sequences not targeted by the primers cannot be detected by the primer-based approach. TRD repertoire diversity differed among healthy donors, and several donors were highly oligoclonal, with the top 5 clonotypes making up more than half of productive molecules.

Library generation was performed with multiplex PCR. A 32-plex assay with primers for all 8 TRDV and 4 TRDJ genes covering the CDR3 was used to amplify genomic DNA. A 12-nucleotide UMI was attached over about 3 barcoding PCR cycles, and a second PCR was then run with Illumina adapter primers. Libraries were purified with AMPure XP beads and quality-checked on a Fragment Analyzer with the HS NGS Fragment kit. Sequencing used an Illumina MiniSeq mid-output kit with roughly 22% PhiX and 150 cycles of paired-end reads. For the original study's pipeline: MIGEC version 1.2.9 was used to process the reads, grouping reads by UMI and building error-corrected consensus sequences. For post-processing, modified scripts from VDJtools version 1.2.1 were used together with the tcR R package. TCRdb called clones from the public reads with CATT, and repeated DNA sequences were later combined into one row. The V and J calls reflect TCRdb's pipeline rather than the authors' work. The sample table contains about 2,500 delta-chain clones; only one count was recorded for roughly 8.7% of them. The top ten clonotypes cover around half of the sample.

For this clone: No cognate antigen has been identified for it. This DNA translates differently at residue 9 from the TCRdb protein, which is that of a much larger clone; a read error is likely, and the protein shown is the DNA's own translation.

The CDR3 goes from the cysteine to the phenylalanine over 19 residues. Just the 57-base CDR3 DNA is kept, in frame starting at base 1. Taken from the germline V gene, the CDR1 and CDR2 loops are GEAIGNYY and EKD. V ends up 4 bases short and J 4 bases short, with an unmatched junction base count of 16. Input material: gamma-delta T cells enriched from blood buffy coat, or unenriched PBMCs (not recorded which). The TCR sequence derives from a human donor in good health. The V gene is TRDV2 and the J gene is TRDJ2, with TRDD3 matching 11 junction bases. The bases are TGTGCCTGTGATCAACTTGGCGGTATTGGGGGATACGCGACAGCACAACTCTTCTTT. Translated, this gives CACDQLGGIGGYATAQLFF.